This T cell receptor (beta chain) was obtained from a study of T cell changes during pregnancy in multiple sclerosis. The CDR3 has 15 residues. V lost 2 bases, J lost 9 bases, and 19 bases lay in between. Germline CDR1 and CDR2: SGHRS and YFSETQ. The assay was immunoSEQ multiplex PCR, and TCRdb's table has in-frame clones only and misses some. The table has more than 20,000 clones, 90% to 95% seen once. This material consisted of CD8+ T cells from peripheral blood mononuclear cells, taken in the third trimester of pregnancy. The sequence was obtained from a female donor with multiple sclerosis, enrolled in a pregnancy study. The rearrangement uses TRBV5-1 and TRBJ2-3; perhaps TRBD1 as D (8 bases). The CDR3 DNA reads TGCGCCAGCAGCTTCACTGGACAGGGAGGGGAGACGCAGTATTTT. This encodes CASSFTGQGGETQYF.